Following are 2 T cell receptor beta chains from one sample sequenced in a study of siplizumab effects on memory and regulatory T cells. Using immunoSEQ multiplex PCR, the repertoire was profiled, and TCRdb retains in-frame clones only, with some absent. The table records roughly 120,000 clones, just under 95% of them present only once. Material: CD4+ T cells sorted from blood. These receptors came from a human donor in good health.

This clone was detected only once. CDR3 sequence reads: CASRRQGDTEAFF. The CDR3 DNA reads TGTGCCAGCAGACGGCAGGGGGATACTGAAGCTTTCTTT. The chain joins TRBV7-3 to TRBJ1-1, with 7 nucleotides matching TRBD1. CDR1 SGHTA and CDR2 FQGTGA come from the germline V gene. The V gene end was trimmed by 6 bases and the J gene end by 5 bases; junction bases not matched to a gene: 6. The CDR3 spans 13 residues.

The V gene is TRBV7-3, the J gene TRBJ1-2, with TRBD1 matching 7 bases. The CDR3 totals 13 residues. Germline CDR1 SGHTA, CDR2 FQGTGA. V shed 2 bases and J 6 bases; nucleotides not matched to a gene: 3. CDR3 DNA: TGTGCCAGCAGCTTAGGAGGGGGCAATGGCTACACCTTC. Its translation is CASSLGGGNGYTF.